This T cell receptor (beta chain) emerged from a study of cytomegalovirus exposure and HLA in healthy donors. Study-wide findings and caveats: In a later analysis, an Asian-associated ancestry cluster reportedly showed fewer N-insertions than the roughly 710-donor mean. Segments of the TCR beta V type were, in most cases, productive about 90% or about 30% of the time in an earlier analysis.

PCR used 60 Vbeta primers and 13 Jbeta primers. Clones were read by immunoSEQ multiplex PCR, and TCRdb kept only the in-frame ones, dropping some. This table holds 180,000 or so clones. Germline CDR1 and CDR2: MDHEN and SYDVKM. V gave up 9 bases and J gave up 6 bases, with 21 bases separating them. The CDR3 loop spans 14 amino acids. For this clone: Its antigen is unidentified.

The clonotype was recovered from a boy aged 5-17 years in good health and CMV-seronegative. The material sequenced was PBMCs. The chain recombines TRBV28 with TRBJ2-7; TRBD2 is a possible D gene (6 bases). In nucleotides, the CDR3 is TGTGCCAGTTCTGTATGGCCGGACGGGGGCGAGCAGTACTTC. Residues: CASSVWPDGGEQYF.